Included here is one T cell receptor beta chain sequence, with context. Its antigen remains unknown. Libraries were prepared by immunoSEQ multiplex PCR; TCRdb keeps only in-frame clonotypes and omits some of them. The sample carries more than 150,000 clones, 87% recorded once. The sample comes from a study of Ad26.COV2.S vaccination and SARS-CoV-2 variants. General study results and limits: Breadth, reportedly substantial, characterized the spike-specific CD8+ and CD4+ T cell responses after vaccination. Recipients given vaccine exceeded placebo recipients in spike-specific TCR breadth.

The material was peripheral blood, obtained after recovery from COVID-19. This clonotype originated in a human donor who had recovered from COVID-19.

CDR3 residues: CASSQVYRGPSGNTIYF. As DNA, the CDR3 is TGCGCCAGCAGCCAAGTTTACCGGGGTCCCTCTGGAAACACCATATATTTT. This chain joins TRBV4-1 and TRBJ1-3; the D is unclear. The germline V gene encodes CDR1 MGHRA and CDR2 YSYEKL. The V and J ends lost 1 base and 0 bases respectively, with 13 bases between them. This CDR3 has 17 amino acids.